The 20 T cell receptor beta chains listed next were all sequenced from one sample in a study of T cells in Graves' hyperthyroidism and ophthalmopathy. Researchers amplified the TCR beta CDR3 regions from RNA transcripts. The study used the HTBI primer set for a first-round RT-PCR of the TCR CDR3. TCRdb fed the multiplex PCR reads into MiXCR, producing one record per CDR3 protein. The data contain 350,000 to 450,000 distinct CDR3 sequences, roughly 14% of them singletons. The sample comprised blood. These receptors were collected from a woman aged 55-69 years with Graves' hyperthyroidism.

This clonotype is a singleton in its sample. Mismatch with germline at one junction end may stem from a read error. The rearrangement uses TRBV30 and TRBJ2-1, with 10 bases identical to TRBD2. Germline CDR1 and CDR2: GTSNPN and SVGIG (reference sequence). The CDR3 runs 11 residues. The CDR3 DNA reads TGTGCCTGGGGTTGGAGCGGGAGGGTCCTCTTC. Protein sequence: CAWGWSGRVLF.

J is TRBJ1-6 and V is TRBV7-8; 7 bases agree with TRBD1. Germline V lookup: CDR1 SGHVS, CDR2 FQNEAQ. The CDR3 loop spans 15 amino acids. Losses at the gene ends were 2 bases for V and 15 bases for J; bases not matched to a gene: 13. The CDR3 is CASSLWGTAQGDLHF. The CDR3 DNA follows: TGTGCCAGCAGCTTATGGGGGACAGCACAGGGCGACCTCCACTTT.

This chain connects TRBV11-1 to TRBJ2-5; 11 positions match TRBD2. The CDR3 has 16 residues. Germline CDR1 SGHAT, CDR2 FQDESV (reference sequence). V was pared by 5 bases and J by 3 bases, with 8 bases of the junction left unmatched. CDR3 DNA sequence: TGTGCCAGCAGCAAAACTAGCGGGGGTTTCAAAGAGACCCAGTACTTC. Protein sequence: CASSKTSGGFKETQYF.

The sample holds many counts of this clonotype. This rearrangement joins TRBV28 to TRBJ1-2; 8 nucleotides agree with TRBD1. CDR1 is MDHEN and CDR2 is SYDVKM in the germline V gene. The junction had 11 bases not matched to a gene; V was cut back by 6 bases and J by 2 bases. CDR3 size: 16 residues. The CDR3 DNA reads as TGTGCCAGCAGCGTAACCTCCCAGGGGGCGAACTATGGCTACACCTTC. Translation gives CASSVTSQGANYGYTF.

This clonotype appeared a few times. V is TRBV7-8 and J is TRBJ2-2; no firm D call. Germline CDR1 and CDR2: SGHVS and FQNEAQ. The CDR3 contains 13 residues. Trimming took 1 base from V and 6 from J, leaving 6 bases between them. CDR3 coding DNA: TGTGCCAGCAGCTTAGTCCCTGCCGGGGAGCTGTTTTTT. Translated: CASSLVPAGELFF.

This clonotype has ten or more counts. This chain joins TRBV7-3 and TRBJ2-5; D is ambiguous. The CDR3 runs to 13 residues. The V end was cut by 1 base, the J end by 1 base, with 4 bases between. CDR1 and CDR2 from the germline V gene are SGHTA and FQGTGA. In nucleotides, the CDR3 is TGTGCCAGCAGCTTAAGCACCCAAGAGACCCAGTACTTC. As protein: CASSLSTQETQYF.

This clonotype was found many times. The genes are TRBV6-1 and TRBJ2-5; 11 bases are shared with TRBD1. V gave up 1 base and J gave up 5 bases; unmatched junction bases: 3. CDR3 length: 15 amino acids. Germline CDR1 and CDR2: MNHNS and SASEGT. CDR3 protein: CASSEGTGGGETQYF. In DNA form, the CDR3 reads TGTGCCAGCAGTGAAGGGACAGGGGGCGGGGAGACCCAGTACTTC.

This clonotype has at least ten counts. V usage is TRBV2 and J usage is TRBJ2-1, with TRBD2 matching over 11 bases. The CDR3 extends over 14 amino acids. Trimming cost V 6 bases and J 5 bases; bases outside gene matches: 3. Germline loops: CDR1 SNHLY, CDR2 FYNNEI. DNA for the CDR3: TGTGCCAGCAGAGCGGGACTAGCGGACAATGAGCAGTTCTTC. Amino acids: CASRAGLADNEQFF.

In regard to this clonotype: One end of the junction varies from germline; a read error may be responsible. The chain employs TRBV10-3 and TRBJ1-2, with D possibly TRBD1 on 6 matching bases. CDR3 length equals 18 residues. Germline CDR1 is ENHRY and CDR2 is SYGVKD. CDR3 DNA sequence: TGTGCCATCGGTGACGGGGTAGACAGGACCCCTCGTGGCTATGGCTACACCTTC. This codes for CAIGDGVDRTPRGYGYTF.

There are many counts of this clonotype. CDR3 sequence: CASSLMDRTYEQYF. CDR3 nucleotide sequence: TGTGCCAGCAGCTTAATGGACAGGACCTACGAGCAGTACTTC. The chain joins TRBV11-3 to TRBJ2-7; TRBD1 aligns across 7 bases. This CDR3 contains 14 residues. Germline CDR1 reads SGHNT; CDR2 reads YENEEA. V lost 2 bases, J lost 2 bases, and 3 bases stayed unmatched. Filled out from reference TRBV11-3 and TRBJ2-7, the complete variable domain reads EAGVVQSPRYKIIEKKQPVAFWCNPISGHNTLYWYLQNLGQGPELLIRYENEEAVDDSQLPKDRFSAERLKGVDSTLKIQPAELGDSAVYLCASSLMDRTYEQYFGPGTRLTVT.

This clonotype was observed at least ten times. The rearrangement links TRBV11-3 to TRBJ2-1; 9 nucleotides line up with TRBD1. After removal of 3 bases from V and 8 bases from J, the junction contained 8 bases not matched to a gene. The CDR3 length is 15 residues. Germline V gives CDR1 SGHNT, CDR2 YENEEA. The chain's CDR3 is CASSLGGQGRDEQFF. As DNA, the CDR3 is TGTGCCAGCAGCTTGGGGGGACAGGGTAGAGATGAGCAGTTCTTC.

This clonotype came up a few times. At one of its ends the junction is not consistent with the germline gene, which may arise from a read error. The chain carries TRBV5-1 and TRBJ2-3; D not resolved. The CDR3 runs to 13 residues. CDR1 is SGHRS, CDR2 YFSETQ, per germline. The CDR3 region has the DNA TGCGCCAGCAGCTCACAACCCCTAGATTCGCAGTATTTT. It encodes CASSSQPLDSQYF.

The V call is TRBV7-9, the J call TRBJ2-7; 7 bases line up with TRBD2. With 4 bases clipped from V and 2 bases from J, the junction kept 8 bases outside the gene matches. This CDR3 spans 15 amino acids. Germline CDR1 and CDR2: SEHNR and FQNEAQ (reference sequence). DNA of the CDR3: TGTGCCAGCAGCTGGGTGGGAGGGAGCGCCTACGAGCAGTACTTC. It yields the protein CASSWVGGSAYEQYF.

This chain links TRBV19 with TRBJ2-2; no clear D gene. V lost 1 base and J 3 bases, leaving 9 bases between the germline ends. Per the germline V gene, CDR1 is LNHDA and CDR2 is SQIVND (reference sequence). The CDR3 covers 15 residues. The CDR3 DNA follows: TGTGCCAGTAGTATAGGTTCTTCGTACACCGGGGAGCTGTTTTTT. It translates to CASSIGSSYTGELFF.

This clonotype came up a few times. V is TRBV20-1 and J is TRBJ2-3, with a possible D match to TRBD2 (5 bases). This CDR3 region has 14 residues. Deletions cut 5 bases from V and 2 bases from J, with 14 bases between. The germline CDR1 and CDR2 sequences are DFQATT and SNEGSKA (reference sequence). The CDR3 loop reads CSAPPRADTDTQYF. The CDR3 coding sequence is TGCAGTGCTCCCCCGCGAGCGGACACAGATACGCAGTATTTT.

This clonotype has a count of ten or more. This sequence joins TRBV20-1 and TRBJ2-5, with TRBD1 matching 8 bases. The CDR3 length is 15 residues. Germline CDR1 DFQATT, CDR2 SNEGSKA (reference sequence). V shed 4 bases and J 6 bases; nucleotides not matched to a gene: 13. The CDR3 DNA reads TGCAGTGCTAATCCTCCGGGACAGGCACTAAAGACCCAGTACTTC. This gives the protein CSANPPGQALKTQYF.

The chain has TRBV4-1 and TRBJ2-7; TRBD2 agrees at 13 bases. CDR1 MGHRA and CDR2 YSYEKL come from the germline V gene. This CDR3 spans 18 amino acids. The V and J ends lost 3 bases and 3 bases, in that order; junction bases with no gene match: 11. The CDR3 DNA reads TGCGCCAGCAGCCAGGGGACTAGCGGGATCGGCCCTTACTACGAGCAGTACTTC. Translation: CASSQGTSGIGPYYEQYF.

In its sample, this clonotype was seen many times. The rearrangement joins TRBV20-1 to TRBJ2-7; TRBD1 agrees at 8 bases. V shed 6 bases and J 6 bases; nucleotides not matched to a gene: 10. Germline V gene sequence: CDR1 DFQATT, CDR2 SNEGSKA (reference sequence). The CDR3 is made up of 13 amino acids. The CDR3 DNA follows: TGCAGTGCCACAGGGGGTGGTCTCCCCGAGCAGTACTTC. Translation gives CSATGGGLPEQYF.

The chain has TRBV3-1 and TRBJ2-7; 8 bases are a match to TRBD2. CDR3 length: 15 residues. With V trimmed by 1 base and J by 3 bases, 5 bases remained unmatched. Germline values: CDR1 LGHDT, CDR2 YNNKEL (reference sequence). CDR3 nucleotide sequence: TGTGCCAGCAGCCAAGCGGGAGGGTTGGACTACGAGCAGTACTTC. Protein: CASSQAGGLDYEQYF.

Of note for this clonotype: A clone one base away is much larger, so this may be a read error. The V call is TRBV20-1, the J call TRBJ2-1; the match to TRBD2 covers 7 bases. In germline, CDR1 is DFQATT, CDR2 SNEGSKA (reference sequence). The CDR3 sequence is 14 residues long. CDR3 sequence reads: CSARVGRGYGEQSF. CDR3 DNA: TGCAGTGCTAGAGTCGGGCGGGGGTATGGTGAGCAGTCCTTC.